This TCR beta chain was obtained from a study of cytomegalovirus exposure and HLA in healthy donors. Study observations and caveats: An assumption of roughly uniform sequencing depth across donors underlay the presence/absence analyses.

On this clone: Antigen unknown.

Germline V lookup: CDR1 SGHNT, CDR2 YYREEE (reference sequence). This CDR3 is 16 amino acids long. V trimming: 2 bases; J trimming: 4 bases; junction bases outside the gene matches: 6. The PCR employed 60 Vbeta primers together with 13 Jbeta primers. Sequenced by immunoSEQ multiplex PCR; TCRdb stores in-frame clones only, minus some. The sample has approximately 200,000 clones, less than 85% seen once. The sequence was obtained from a girl aged 2 to 9 in good health and CMV-seronegative. Sample: PBMCs. This sequence joins TRBV5-4 and TRBJ2-3; 11 bases map to TRBD2. The CDR3 bases are TGTGCCAGCAGCTTTAATAGCGGGGGGGCGGCAGATACGCAGTATTTT. This sequence encodes CASSFNSGGAADTQYF.